One and the same sample provided the 12 T cell receptor beta chains below, sequenced in a study of shared clonotypes between healthy human individuals. This table comes from immunoSEQ multiplex PCR, and its TCRdb copy is limited to in-frame clones, with some not included. The sample lists millions of clones; roughly 94% were seen once. The sequenced material came from naive CD4+ T cells sorted from blood. Described subset: CD45RA+ positively selected. Receptors were obtained from a man younger than 30 in good health.

The V call is TRBV25-1, the J call TRBJ1-1; D is possibly TRBD1 (6 bases). CDR3 length: 16 residues. V was shortened by 3 bases and J by 1 base, with 15 bases between the two germline ends. Germline V gene data show CDR1 as MGHDK and CDR2 as SYGVNS. CDR3 amino acids: CASSDPKGRGNTEAFF. CDR3 DNA sequence: TGTGCCAGCAGTGACCCCAAAGGCAGGGGGAACACTGAAGCTTTCTTT.

The chain combines TRBV6-1 with TRBJ1-6; tentative D call: TRBD1 (6 bases). V gave up 2 bases and J gave up 14 bases, with 22 bases separating them. Germline-derived CDR1 and CDR2 are MNHNS and SASEGT. The CDR3 contains 16 residues. The CDR3 region is CASSELSGHGFSTLHF. The CDR3, as DNA: TGTGCCAGCAGTGAACTCTCGGGACATGGCTTTTCGACCCTCCACTTT.

The rearrangement links TRBV4-1 to TRBJ2-6, with D possibly TRBD1 on 6 matching bases. CDR1 MGHRA and CDR2 YSYEKL come from the germline V gene. Trimming shortened V by 1 base and J by 0 bases, and 10 bases separated the two germline ends. The CDR3 runs to 17 residues. The CDR3 sequence is CASSQGGRHSGANVLTF. The CDR3 nucleotides are TGCGCCAGCAGCCAAGGGGGGCGGCACTCTGGGGCCAACGTCCTGACTTTC.

The CDR3 DNA sequence: TGTGCCAGCAGCTTAAGGGGCTCAGATACGCAGTATTTT. It encodes CASSLRGSDTQYF. V usage is TRBV7-2 and J usage is TRBJ2-3, with a weak D call TRBD1 (5 bases). CDR3 length equals 13 residues. Per the germline V gene, CDR1 is SGHTA and CDR2 is FQGNSA. Trimming removed 2 bases from V and 4 bases from J, with 7 bases in between.

The rearrangement links TRBV2 to TRBJ2-3, with D uncertain. Germline lookup yields CDR1 SNHLY and CDR2 FYNNEI. This CDR3 region has 16 residues. V gave up 6 bases and J gave up 0 bases, with 16 bases separating them. The CDR3 region has the DNA TGTGCCAGCAGCCTACAGTCAACTCCTAGCACAGATACGCAGTATTTT. Translated: CASSLQSTPSTDTQYF. The full variable domain, in which reference TRBV2 and TRBJ2-3 provide the parts outside the CDR3, is EPEVTQTPSHQVTQMGQEVILRCVPISNHLYFYWYRQILGQKVEFLVSFYNNEISEKSEIFDDQFSVERPDGSNFTLKIRSTKLEDSAMYFCASSLQSTPSTDTQYFGPGTRLTVL.

CDR3 loop: CASRRLVQADTQYF. The CDR3 DNA is TGTGCCAGCCGGCGACTAGTACAAGCAGATACGCAGTATTTT. The chain carries TRBV6-5 and TRBJ2-3; a possible D gene is TRBD2 (6 bases). This CDR3 has 14 residues. Trimming took off 8 bases at V and 4 bases at J, with 16 bases between the two ends. Germline CDR1 and CDR2: MNHEY and SVGAGI.

This chain joins TRBV10-3 and TRBJ1-2; a possible D gene is TRBD1 (6 bases). Between the trimmed V and J ends, which lost 4 bases and 3 bases, there was a span of 9 bases. Per the germline V gene, CDR1 is ENHRY and CDR2 is SYGVKD. The CDR3 covers 13 residues. The CDR3 loop reads CAISVNRDYGYTF. For the CDR3, the DNA is TGTGCCATCAGTGTTAACAGGGACTATGGCTACACCTTC.

This clone was detected once. This chain connects TRBV18 to TRBJ2-5; the match to TRBD1 covers 8 bases. The CDR3 runs 13 residues. In germline, CDR1 is KGHSH, CDR2 LQKENI. V trimming: 8 bases; J trimming: 3 bases; junction bases outside the gene matches: 5. The CDR3 DNA reads as TGTGCCAGCCTTAAACAGGGGGAAGAGACCCAGTACTTC. It specifies CASLKQGEETQYF.

The V and J genes are TRBV9 and TRBJ2-5; possible D gene TRBD2, 6 bases. This CDR3 has 15 residues. V dropped 5 bases and J dropped 4 bases, with 18 bases sitting between them. Germline CDR1 reads SGDLS; CDR2 reads YYNGEE. This chain's CDR3 is CASREGLAGPETQYF. DNA of the CDR3: TGTGCCAGCAGGGAGGGGCTAGCTGGGCCAGAGACCCAGTACTTC.

The J gene is TRBJ1-3, the V gene TRBV19, with unresolved D. Per germline, CDR1 LNHDA and CDR2 SQIVND (reference sequence). The germline V and J ends were trimmed by 7 bases and 4 bases, with 11 bases remaining between them. CDR3 length equals 13 residues. As DNA, the CDR3 is TGTGCCAGTACCTCGGTAAGAGGAAACACCATATATTTT. Encoded protein: CASTSVRGNTIYF. Full variable domain (outside the CDR3, taken from reference TRBV19 and TRBJ1-3): DGGITQSPKYLFRKEGQNVTLSCEQNLNHDAMYWYRQDPGQGLRLIYYSQIVNDFQKGDIAEGYSVSREKKESFPLTVTSAQKNPTAFYLCASTSVRGNTIYFGEGSWLTVV.

The gene calls are TRBV30 and TRBJ2-1; tentative D call: TRBD2 (6 bases). The CDR3 contains 13 residues. The germline V gene encodes CDR1 GTSNPN and CDR2 SVGIG (reference sequence). The V gene lost 3 bases and the J gene lost 10 bases, with 16 bases spanning the gap. Here the CDR3 DNA reads TGTGCCTGGAGCACCGGGACTTCCCCGGAGCAGTTCTTC. It encodes CAWSTGTSPEQFF.

V gene TRBV10-3 combines with J gene TRBJ2-2, with 8 nucleotides matching TRBD1. Unmatched junction bases numbered 8, after V lost 10 bases and J lost 4 bases. The length of the CDR3 is 14 residues. Germline assignment: CDR1 ENHRY and CDR2 SYGVKD. CDR3 region: CASGQGSFTGELFF. CDR3 bases: TGTGCCAGCGGACAGGGAAGCTTCACCGGGGAGCTGTTTTTT.